This T cell receptor beta chain was recorded in a study of T cells after yellow fever vaccination. TCRdb passed the 5' RACE reads through MiXCR, listing each CDR3 protein once. Among 80,000 to 100,000 distinct CDR3 sequences listed, 5.8% were seen once. Trimming pared 6 bases from V and 4 bases from J, leaving 15 bases between. The CDR3 runs 15 residues. The source was CD8+ T cells sorted from PBMCs, collected 10 days after the yellow fever booster vaccination. The chain links TRBV12-3 or TRBV12-4 to TRBJ2-2; D not certain. The receptor comes from a man aged 18 to 30 who received the YFV17D yellow fever vaccine. The CDR3 spells CASRVDKGLTGELFF. The CDR3 nucleotides are TGTGCCAGCAGGGTCGACAAGGGTCTCACCGGGGAGCTGTTTTTT.